The entry below gives a single T cell receptor (beta chain) sequence along with its context. As yet, its antigen is unknown. The V end was cut by 4 bases, the J end by 1 base, with 23 bases between. This CDR3 is 18 amino acids long. Germline V gene sequence: CDR1 SGDLS, CDR2 YYNGEE. TCRdb's table, derived via immunoSEQ multiplex PCR, lists solely in-frame clones and lacks some. The table has approximately 350,000 clones, 80% to 90% seen once; the top ten hold 3.4%. The data originate from a study of Ad26.COV2.S vaccination and SARS-CoV-2 variants. Broader study findings: The analyses of TCR breadth and depth may have understated the size of total T cell responses. Vaccine recipients posted higher spike-specific TCR breadth than their placebo counterparts.

The treatment here: around 19 received Ad26.COV2.S at low or high dose, single or two shots; 5 received placebo; per-sample allocation not given. Day 63 following the first vaccine or placebo injection was when the samples were taken. Expressing Wuhan-strain SARS-CoV-2 spike, an Ad26 vector served as the vaccine. Sequencing used peripheral blood, obtained in a trial of Ad26.COV2.S vaccine versus placebo. This TCR was sampled from a person between 18 and 65 years old who received the Ad26.COV2.S COVID-19 vaccine or a placebo. The V gene is TRBV9, the J gene TRBJ1-2; D not resolved. CDR3 sequence reads: CASSSPVEVEGGNYGYTF. CDR3 sequence (DNA): TGTGCCAGCAGCTCCCCTGTAGAGGTAGAGGGCGGTAACTATGGCTACACCTTC.